These 8 T cell receptor beta chains share one sample of origin, sequenced in a study of cytomegalovirus exposure and HLA in healthy donors. It was with 60 Vbeta and 13 Jbeta primers that the PCR ran. Clones were sequenced by immunoSEQ multiplex PCR, and TCRdb holds only the in-frame ones, with some missing. The sample records around 150,000 clones, around 63% being singletons. The source material was PBMCs. The receptors originated from a human donor in good health.

The rearrangement links TRBV6-1 to TRBJ2-3; D not certain. V was clipped by 4 bases and J by 1 base, with 6 bases between them. The CDR3 is 13 residues long. Germline CDR1 is MNHNS and CDR2 is SASEGT. The CDR3 DNA sequence: TGTGCCAGCAGTGTTCCGGGCACAGATACGCAGTATTTT. Translation gives CASSVPGTDTQYF.

The V and J genes are TRBV7-2 and TRBJ2-2; TRBD2 matches 8 bases. In germline, CDR1 is SGHTA, CDR2 FQGNSA. V lost 5 bases to trimming and J lost 7 bases; unmatched junction nucleotides: 18. CDR3 length: 18 residues. CDR3 DNA: TGTGCCAGCAGCCCAACCCTTAGCGGGGTCTTCACAGGCGGGGAGCTGTTTTTT. This codes for CASSPTLSGVFTGGELFF.

The V call is TRBV12-5, the J call TRBJ2-3; 12 bases line up with TRBD1. V lost 2 bases to trimming and J lost 4 bases; unmatched junction nucleotides: 4. The CDR3 runs 16 residues. CDR1 is LGHNT, CDR2 FRNRAP, per germline. The CDR3 reads CASGLPGTGGADTQYF. The DNA of the CDR3 is TGTGCTAGTGGTTTGCCCGGGACAGGGGGCGCAGATACGCAGTATTTT.

The chain combines TRBV7-3 with TRBJ2-1, with a tentative D call TRBD1 (6 bases). The V gene's germline CDR1 is SGHTA and CDR2 FQGTGA. The CDR3 sequence is 13 residues long. With 2 bases removed from V and 6 bases from J, the gap between germline ends came to 8 bases. This chain's CDR3 is CASSLSGVNEQFF. For the CDR3, the DNA is TGTGCCAGCAGCTTATCAGGGGTCAATGAGCAGTTCTTC.

V is TRBV7-9 and J is TRBJ2-5; 7 bases line up with TRBD1. TRBJ2-7 explains the end of the DNA better; the J call may be wrong. The CDR3 covers 13 residues. In germline, CDR1 is SEHNR, CDR2 FQNEAQ (reference sequence). CDR3 sequence (DNA): TGTGCCAGCAGCCGGACAGGTTCCGGCGAGCAGTACTTC. This encodes CASSRTGSGEQYF.

This clone has a handful of counts. V and J are TRBV5-1 and TRBJ2-7, with TRBD2 as a possible D gene (5 bases). Trimming left V 0 bases short and J 3 bases short, with 10 bases between. The CDR3 loop spans 14 amino acids. The germline CDR1 and CDR2 sequences are SGHRS and YFSETQ. CDR3 DNA sequence: TGCGCCAGCAGCTTGGCCGGGGTATTCTACGAGCAGTACTTC. As protein: CASSLAGVFYEQYF.

The CDR3 sequence is CASSLTGGANTGELFF. Written as DNA, the CDR3 is TGTGCCAGCAGTTTAACAGGGGGCGCAAACACCGGGGAGCTGTTTTTT. This sequence joins TRBV28 and TRBJ2-2, with 9 bases matching TRBD1. J was trimmed by 2 bases and V by 2 bases; bases with no gene match: 3. Germline-derived CDR1 and CDR2 are MDHEN and SYDVKM. There are 16 residues in the CDR3.

The chain recombines TRBV5-6 with TRBJ2-7; D may be TRBD2 (5 bases). With 2 bases removed from V and 4 bases from J, the gap between germline ends came to 16 bases. The CDR3 totals 15 residues. CDR1 SGHDT and CDR2 YYEEEE come from the germline V gene. CDR3 DNA sequence: TGTGCCAGCAGCTTCGGTTGGGTTGGGAGTTACGAGCAGTACTTC. Its translation is CASSFGWVGSYEQYF.